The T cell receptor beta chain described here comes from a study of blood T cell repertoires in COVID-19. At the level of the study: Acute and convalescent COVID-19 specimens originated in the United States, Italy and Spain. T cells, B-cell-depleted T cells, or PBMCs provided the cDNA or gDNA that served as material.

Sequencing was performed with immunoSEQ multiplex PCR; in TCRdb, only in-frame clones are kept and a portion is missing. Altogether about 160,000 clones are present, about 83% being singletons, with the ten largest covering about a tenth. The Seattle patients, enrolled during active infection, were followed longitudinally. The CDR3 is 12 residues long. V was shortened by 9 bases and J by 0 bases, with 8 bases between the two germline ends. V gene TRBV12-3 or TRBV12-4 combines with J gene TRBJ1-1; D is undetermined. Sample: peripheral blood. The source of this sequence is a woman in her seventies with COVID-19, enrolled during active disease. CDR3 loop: CASSNVNTEAFF. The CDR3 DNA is TGTGCCAGTTCCAATGTGAACACTGAAGCTTTCTTT.